The clone carrying this T cell receptor beta chain was counted ten times or more. The antigen is undetermined. TCRdb recomputed calls from the 5' RACE reads with MiXCR, one row per CDR3 protein. The table shows about 660,000 distinct CDR3 sequences, with around 8.6% occurring only once. This entry is derived from a study of identical twins. Whole-study findings and limits: Zero-insertion analyses were open to partial confounding by invariant MAIT and iNKT cells.

V gave up 6 bases and J gave up 4 bases; unmatched junction bases: 15. CDR1 and CDR2 (germline): SQVTM, ANQGSEA. The CDR3 runs to 16 residues. These data also featured in a second study, about yellow fever vaccine responses in identical twins.

This clonotype was sampled from a young woman in good health. The chain links TRBV29-1 to TRBJ2-3; TRBD1 aligns across 8 bases. The sample was PBMCs. The CDR3 nucleotides are TGCAGCGTAACATCTACCGGGACAGGCGGGGCAGATACGCAGTATTTT. This translates into CSVTSTGTGGADTQYF.